The T cell receptor (beta chain) described here comes from a study of human T cells and chemical hapten exposure. The time point was: patch test 1, 2 weeks after DPC sensitization. Stated treatment: therapeutic diphenylcyclopropenone sensitization with weekly scalp DPC. Germline V CDR1 and CDR2: SEHNR, FQNEAQ (reference sequence). Trimming left V 5 bases short and J 2 bases short, with 5 bases between. The CDR3 runs 12 residues. This clonotype was recorded many times. As the library was built, unique molecular identifiers were attached to individual cDNA molecules. TCRdb itself ran the RACE reads through MiXCR, one entry per CDR3 protein. The table shows 370,000 or so distinct CDR3 sequences, with nearly 5% occurring only once.

The specimen comprised whole blood, sampled in connection with sensitization to the hapten diphenylcyclopropenone (DPC). The chain joins TRBV7-9 to TRBJ2-3, with D hard to call. This receptor was identified in a woman between 45 and 60 years old with alopecia areata. Some clones in this sample may be carry-over from other donors' samples. CDR3 sequence (DNA): TGTGCCAGCAGCGCTAACACAGATACGCAGTATTTT. This sequence encodes CASSANTDTQYF.